This entry lists 25 T cell receptor beta chains sequenced from one sample in a study of neurological immune-mediated disorders. TCRdb recomputed calls from the 5' RACE reads with MiXCR, one row per CDR3 protein. The sample shows 65,000 to 75,000 distinct CDR3 sequences, over 5% of them seen only once. Source material: PBMCs. All receptors derive from a human donor with multiple sclerosis. The donor label of this sample is uncertain.

This clonotype was recorded at least ten times. The chain recombines TRBV20-1 with TRBJ2-1; D remains unclear. The CDR3 loop spans 17 amino acids. V lost 0 bases, J lost 2 bases, and 17 bases lay in between. The V gene's germline CDR1 is DFQATT and CDR2 SNEGSKA (reference sequence). The CDR3 DNA is TGCAGTGCTAGAGATCGAAAGAGTTTAACCACCTACAATGAGCAGTTCTTC. Encoded protein: CSARDRKSLTTYNEQFF.

This clonotype was picked up many times. The rearrangement links TRBV20-1 to TRBJ2-3, with D possibly matching TRBD1 (6 bases). CDR3 length: 17 residues. Germline CDR1 is DFQATT and CDR2 is SNEGSKA (reference sequence). V lost 0 bases and J lost 4, with 20 bases in between. Written as DNA, the CDR3 is TGCAGTGCTAGAGATCGAGGACAGAGTTGGGCTCCAGATACGCAGTATTTT. Its protein is CSARDRGQSWAPDTQYF.

This clonotype was seen repeatedly, ten times or more. The chain carries TRBV20-1 and TRBJ1-2; TRBD1 matches 7 bases. This CDR3 is 14 amino acids long. CDR1 is DFQATT and CDR2 is SNEGSKA in the germline V gene (reference sequence). The ends lost 5 bases at V and 4 bases at J; junction bases unmatched: 10. The CDR3 DNA reads as TGCAGTGCTCAAAGCGACAGGGACGTCTATGGCTACACCTTC. Protein sequence: CSAQSDRDVYGYTF.

This clonotype was observed many times. The rearrangement joins TRBV20-1 to TRBJ2-7; TRBD1 matches at 8 bases. Trimming at V came to 5 bases and at J to 0 bases, leaving 9 bases not matched to a gene. The CDR3 is 15 residues long. Germline CDR1 reads DFQATT; CDR2 reads SNEGSKA (reference sequence). CDR3 DNA: TGCAGTGCTTCAGACAGGGGTTCCTACTCCTACGAGCAGTACTTC. Encoded protein: CSASDRGSYSYEQYF.

This clonotype was seen repeatedly, ten times or more. J is TRBJ2-7 and V is TRBV5-1; D remains ambiguous. Germline V gives CDR1 SGHRS, CDR2 YFSETQ. V lost 0 bases and J lost 5, with 15 bases in between. The CDR3 is made up of 15 amino acids. The CDR3 reads CASSLEYWANNEQYF. The CDR3 coding sequence is TGCGCCAGCAGCTTGGAGTATTGGGCAAATAACGAGCAGTACTTC.

In its sample, this clonotype was seen many times. The chain is built from TRBV11-2 and TRBJ1-6; 9 bases map to TRBD1. The CDR3 consists of 14 residues. V dropped 3 bases and J dropped 7; count of bases not matched to a gene: 1. Germline values: CDR1 SGHAT, CDR2 FQNNGV. In nucleotides, the CDR3 is TGTGCCAGCAGCTTCGGGACAGGGAATTCACCCCTCCACTTT. Its translation is CASSFGTGNSPLHF.

This clonotype was recorded at least ten times. V is TRBV5-1 and J is TRBJ1-4; D is possibly TRBD1 (5 bases). CDR3 size: 14 residues. Germline CDR1 and CDR2: SGHRS and YFSETQ. Trimming cost V 4 bases and J 5 bases, with 12 bases left between them. The CDR3 protein is CASSPGTVNEKLFF. In nucleotides, the CDR3 is TGCGCCAGCAGCCCAGGGACGGTGAATGAAAAACTGTTTTTT.

This clonotype was seen many times. The chain combines TRBV5-1 with TRBJ1-1; D is unresolved. The CDR3 extends over 13 amino acids. CDR1 is SGHRS, CDR2 YFSETQ, per germline. Between the trimmed V and J ends, which lost 2 bases and 1 base, there was a span of 6 bases. For the CDR3, the DNA is TGCGCCAGCAGCTTTACGCAGAACACTGAAGCTTTCTTT. It yields the protein CASSFTQNTEAFF.

As concerns this clonotype: A read error is possible here, since a much larger clone lies one base away. The chain joins TRBV5-1 to TRBJ2-3; D unresolved. With 3 bases removed from V and 6 bases from J, the gap between germline ends came to 11 bases. CDR3 length equals 13 residues. Germline V gene sequence: CDR1 SGHRS, CDR2 YFSETQ. CDR3 nucleotide sequence: TGCGCCAGCAGCTCCCTTATTGCGGATACGCAGTATTTT. Protein product: CASSSLIADTQYF.

This clonotype was found many times. The chain couples TRBV29-1 to TRBJ2-7, with 12 bases identical to TRBD1. V lost 3 bases to trimming and J lost 2 bases; unmatched junction nucleotides: 5. Per germline, CDR1 SQVTM and CDR2 ANQGSEA. The CDR3 consists of 15 residues. CDR3 amino acids: CSVEGTGGRTYEQYF. The CDR3 region has the DNA TGCAGCGTTGAGGGGACAGGGGGCAGGACCTACGAGCAGTACTTC.

This clonotype was found many times. The V gene is TRBV3-1, the J gene TRBJ1-2; D remains ambiguous. This CDR3 region has 13 residues. Germline CDR1 reads LGHDT; CDR2 reads YNNKEL (reference sequence). Deletions cut 5 bases from V and 2 bases from J, with 9 bases between. The CDR3 nucleotides are TGTGCCAGCAGCTCCTTTAACAACTATGGCTACACCTTC. Amino acids: CASSSFNNYGYTF.

This clonotype has ten or more counts. The chain links TRBV7-8 to TRBJ2-3; 10 nucleotides align to TRBD2. Germline loops: CDR1 SGHVS, CDR2 FQNEAQ. The length of the CDR3 is 16 residues. Trimming cost V 1 base and J 6 bases; bases outside gene matches: 7. CDR3 region: CASSLGPLAGADTQYF. DNA of the CDR3: TGTGCCAGCAGCTTAGGCCCCCTAGCGGGGGCTGATACGCAGTATTTT. Together with reference TRBV7-8 and TRBJ2-3, the CDR3 gives the full variable domain: GAGVSQSPRYKVAKRGQDVALRCDPISGHVSLFWYQQALGQGPEFLTYFQNEAQLDKSGLPSDRFFAERPEGSVSTLKIQRTQQEDSAVYLCASSLGPLAGADTQYFGPGTRLTVL.

In its sample, this clonotype was seen many times. The V and J genes are TRBV7-9 and TRBJ1-6; D is perhaps TRBD1 (5 bases). The CDR3 length is 15 residues. V was cut by 3 bases and J by 7 bases, with 13 bases left in between. CDR1 is SEHNR, CDR2 FQNEAQ, per germline (reference sequence). The CDR3 is CASSLGTLGNSPLHF. DNA of the CDR3: TGTGCCAGCAGCTTGGGGACCCTCGGGAATTCACCCCTCCACTTT.

The table lists this clonotype with many counts. The chain carries TRBV20-1 and TRBJ2-7; 7 bases are a match to TRBD2. CDR1 DFQATT and CDR2 SNEGSKA come from the germline V gene (reference sequence). The V gene end was trimmed by 6 bases and the J gene end by 7 bases; junction bases not matched to a gene: 15. The CDR3 has 14 amino acids. The CDR3 nucleotides read TGCAGTGCCATCCGGGGGGTCCCCCGAAAGGAGCAGTACTTC. Protein: CSAIRGVPRKEQYF.

This clonotype was counted many times. V gene TRBV7-2 combines with J gene TRBJ1-1; possible D gene TRBD1, 5 bases. Germline V gives CDR1 SGHTA, CDR2 FQGNSA. The CDR3 has 11 residues. Trimming took off 2 bases at V and 14 bases at J, with 12 bases between the two ends. CDR3 sequence: CASSLIRDVFF. The CDR3 DNA follows: TGTGCCAGCAGCTTAATCAGGGACGTCTTCTTT.

This clonotype was counted many times. The chain is built from TRBV12-3 or TRBV12-4 and TRBJ1-4; 8 bases fit TRBD1. The CDR3 runs 13 residues. V shed 6 bases and J 7 bases; nucleotides not matched to a gene: 4. The CDR3 spells CASSQGQVEKLFF. CDR3 DNA sequence: TGTGCCAGCAGCCAGGGACAGGTTGAAAAACTGTTTTTT.

At least ten counts were recorded for this clonotype. This chain links TRBV4-2 with TRBJ2-1; 7 nucleotides align to TRBD1. J gave up 6 bases and V 6 bases, and 2 bases lay outside the gene matches. The CDR3 runs 12 residues. The V gene's germline CDR1 is LGHNA and CDR2 YNFKEQ. In DNA form, the CDR3 reads TGTGCCAGCAGACAGGGGAGCAATGAGCAGTTCTTC. Translated: CASRQGSNEQFF.

There are many counts of this clonotype. This chain connects TRBV9 to TRBJ2-2; D gene uncertain. The length of the CDR3 is 13 residues. The V and J ends lost 0 bases and 4 bases respectively, with 4 bases between them. The germline gives CDR1 SGDLS, CDR2 YYNGEE. In nucleotides, the CDR3 is TGTGCCAGCAGCGTAGATGGCACCGGGGAGCTGTTTTTT. Protein: CASSVDGTGELFF.

The table lists this clonotype with many counts. The V call is TRBV6-1, the J call TRBJ2-7, with 8 bases matching TRBD1. This CDR3 is 12 amino acids long. The germline gives CDR1 MNHNS, CDR2 SASEGT. V trimming: 10 bases; J trimming: 4 bases; junction bases outside the gene matches: 6. CDR3 sequence reads: CAIGTGFYEQYF. In DNA, the CDR3 is TGTGCCATCGGGACAGGTTTTTACGAGCAGTACTTC.

At least ten counts were recorded for this clonotype. The genes are TRBV15 and TRBJ2-7; the D is unclear. Trimming removed 2 bases at V and 3 bases at J, with 11 bases between. Germline values: CDR1 LNHNV, CDR2 YYDKDF (reference sequence). CDR3 length equals 14 residues. CDR3 sequence (DNA): TGTGCCACCAGCAGACTTATGACAAGCTACGAGCAGTACTTC. Its protein is CATSRLMTSYEQYF.

This clonotype was seen ten or more times. J is TRBJ2-5 and V is TRBV20-1; D unresolved. This CDR3 is built from 11 residues. Germline V gene data show CDR1 as DFQATT and CDR2 as SNEGSKA (reference sequence). Trimming removed 5 bases from V and 5 bases from J, with 9 bases in between. As DNA, the CDR3 is TGCAGTGCTCTATTTGGGGAGACCCAGTACTTC. This gives the protein CSALFGETQYF.

This clonotype was recorded at least ten times. This chain connects TRBV10-3 to TRBJ2-2, with D possibly matching TRBD1 (6 bases). V was cut by 6 bases and J by 0 bases, with 14 bases left in between. Looked up from germline, CDR1 is ENHRY and CDR2 is SYGVKD. The CDR3 extends over 16 amino acids. The CDR3 reads CAISSAGTSNTGELFF. The CDR3 DNA reads TGTGCCATCAGCTCTGCCGGGACATCGAACACCGGGGAGCTGTTTTTT.

This clonotype was seen many times. The chain combines TRBV5-1 with TRBJ1-1; D possibly corresponds to TRBD1 (5 bases). Germline-derived CDR1 and CDR2 are SGHRS and YFSETQ. Trimming stripped 5 bases from V and 9 bases from J, with 26 bases between. The CDR3 extends over 16 amino acids. As DNA, the CDR3 is TGCGCCAGCAGGTATAGTTTGGGGCTGGTATCGGGAAAAGCTTTCTTT. It codes for CASRYSLGLVSGKAFF. Full variable domain (rest looked up from reference TRBV5-1 and TRBJ1-1): KAGVTQTPRYLIKTRGQQVTLSCSPISGHRSVSWYQQTPGQGLQFLFEYFSETQRNKGNFPGRFSGRQFSNSRSEMNVSTLELGDSALYLCASRYSLGLVSGKAFFGQGTRLTVV.

The table lists this clonotype with many counts. The chain links TRBV5-1 to TRBJ2-3; 7 positions match TRBD2. J gave up 2 bases and V 0 bases, and 3 bases lay outside the gene matches. This CDR3 comprises 15 residues. From germline, CDR1 is SGHRS and CDR2 YFSETQ. The CDR3 protein is CASSLAGGDTDTQYF. Written as DNA, the CDR3 is TGCGCCAGCAGCTTGGCTGGGGGGGACACAGATACGCAGTATTTT.

Relative to its sample, this clonotype is medium-sized. J is TRBJ1-2 and V is TRBV11-2; D perhaps matches TRBD1 (6 bases). The length of the CDR3 is 14 residues. V lost 0 bases to trimming and J lost 4 bases, with 9 bases between them. Per germline, CDR1 SGHAT and CDR2 FQNNGV. CDR3 in DNA: TGTGCCAGCAGCTTAGACAGGGGCACCTATGGCTACACCTTC. Protein sequence: CASSLDRGTYGYTF.